Below are 3 T cell receptor beta chains sequenced from a single sample in a study of blood T cell repertoires in COVID-19. Produced via immunoSEQ multiplex PCR; TCRdb's table is partial and in-frame only. The table has roughly 70,000 clones, roughly 84% seen once. Sequencing used peripheral blood. The receptor source for this set is a woman at least 80 years old with active or convalescent COVID-19.

The V call is TRBV7-2, the J call TRBJ2-4; 8 nucleotides agree with TRBD2. The germline V gene has CDR1 SGHTA and CDR2 FQGNSA. V lost 6 bases, J lost 8 bases, and 6 bases stayed unmatched. The CDR3 is 13 amino acids. The DNA of the CDR3 is TGTGCCAGCAGTCAATTCGGGGGGGACATTCAGTACTTC. This encodes CASSQFGGDIQYF.

The chain joins TRBV6-6 to TRBJ2-2; TRBD1 aligns across 9 bases. J gave up 7 bases and V 5 bases, and 14 bases lay outside the gene matches. In germline, CDR1 is MNHNY, CDR2 SVGAGI (reference sequence). The CDR3 loop spans 17 amino acids. The CDR3 loop reads CASSPDRGSIYSGELFF. CDR3 DNA sequence: TGTGCCAGCAGTCCCGACAGGGGGTCTATTTATAGCGGGGAGCTGTTTTTT.

V and J are TRBV28 and TRBJ2-5; the D gene is possibly TRBD2 (5 bases). CDR3 length equals 12 residues. V lost 10 bases and J lost 1, with 10 bases in between. The germline gives CDR1 MDHEN, CDR2 SYDVKM. CDR3 nucleotide sequence: TGTGCCACCTGGAGGACCCAAGAGACCCAGTACTTC. Its protein product is CATWRTQETQYF.